What follows are 6 T cell receptor beta chains derived from one specimen sequenced in a study of control samples from healthy donors and cancer patients. Profiling relied on immunoSEQ multiplex PCR, and the TCRdb table lists in-frame clones only, not all of them. The sample lists 100,000 to 150,000 clones; 80% to 95% were seen once. The sample taken for sequencing was blood. Every receptor here comes from a man aged 40-55 years in good health.

This chain joins TRBV5-6 and TRBJ2-3; D unresolved. V dropped 0 bases and J dropped 6 bases, with 14 bases sitting between them. Germline V CDR1 and CDR2: SGHDT, YYEEEE. This CDR3 comprises 15 residues. The CDR3 here is CASSLGQASGDTQYF. As DNA, the CDR3 is TGTGCCAGCAGCTTGGGGCAGGCCTCCGGGGATACGCAGTATTTT.

This rearrangement joins TRBV11-2 to TRBJ2-3; D remains unclear. Trimming removed 2 bases at V and 2 bases at J, with 8 bases between. The CDR3 length is 14 residues. CDR1 and CDR2 from the germline V gene are SGHAT and FQNNGV. CDR3 bases: TGTGCCAGCAGCTTAAGATGGACCACAGATACGCAGTATTTT. It encodes CASSLRWTTDTQYF.

The CDR3 DNA follows: TGTGCCAGCAGGCAGGGTATCGGCTACACCTTC. The encoded protein is CASRQGIGYTF. This chain joins TRBV12-3 or TRBV12-4 and TRBJ1-2; perhaps TRBD1 as D (5 bases). The ends were cut back, 6 bases at V and 8 bases at J, with 10 bases in the middle. The CDR3 runs 11 residues.

V gene TRBV15 combines with J gene TRBJ1-6, with D unclear. This CDR3 is built from 21 residues. CDR1 and CDR2 (germline): LNHNV, YYDKDF (reference sequence). V was cut by 5 bases and J by 5 bases, with 31 bases left in between. CDR3: CATSAVRFGGVEQSHNSPLHF. The DNA for the CDR3 is TGTGCCACCAGCGCAGTTCGGTTCGGTGGTGTTGAGCAGAGTCATAATTCACCCCTCCACTTT.

V is TRBV5-1 and J is TRBJ2-7; 8 positions agree with TRBD2. The length of the CDR3 is 14 residues. The junction had 6 bases not matched to a gene; V was cut back by 6 bases and J by 1 base. Germline V CDR1 and CDR2: SGHRS, YFSETQ. Here the CDR3 DNA reads TGCGCCAGCACCGACGCGGGGGGATCCTACGAGCAGTACTTC. This sequence encodes CASTDAGGSYEQYF.

J is TRBJ1-1 and V is TRBV3-1 (or the pseudogene TRBV3-2); possible D gene TRBD1, 6 bases. The CDR3 has 14 residues. Looked up from germline, CDR1 is LGHDT and CDR2 is YNNKEL (reference sequence). V dropped 4 bases and J dropped 3 bases, with 12 bases sitting between them. The CDR3 loop is CASSPLQGHTEAFF. CDR3 nucleotide sequence: TGTGCCAGCAGCCCTTTACAGGGACACACTGAAGCTTTCTTT.